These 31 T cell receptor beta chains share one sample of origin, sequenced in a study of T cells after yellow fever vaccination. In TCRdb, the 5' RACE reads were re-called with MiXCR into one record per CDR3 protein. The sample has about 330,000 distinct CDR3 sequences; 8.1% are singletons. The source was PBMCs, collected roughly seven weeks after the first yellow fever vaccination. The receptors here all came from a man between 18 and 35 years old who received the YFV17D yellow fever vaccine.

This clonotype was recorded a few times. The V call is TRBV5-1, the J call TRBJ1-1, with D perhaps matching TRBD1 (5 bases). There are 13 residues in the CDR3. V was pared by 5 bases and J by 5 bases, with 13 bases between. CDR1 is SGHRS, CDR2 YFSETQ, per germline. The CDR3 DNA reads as TGCGCCAGCAGATTTCAGGGAGTTACTGAAGCTTTCTTT. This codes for CASRFQGVTEAFF.

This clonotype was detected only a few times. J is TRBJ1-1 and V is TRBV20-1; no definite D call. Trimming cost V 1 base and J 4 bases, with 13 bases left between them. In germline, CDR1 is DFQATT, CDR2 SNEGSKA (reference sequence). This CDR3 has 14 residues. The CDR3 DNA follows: TGCAGTGCTAGAGTGCCCCAAAAAGGCACTGAAGCTTTCTTT. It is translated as CSARVPQKGTEAFF.

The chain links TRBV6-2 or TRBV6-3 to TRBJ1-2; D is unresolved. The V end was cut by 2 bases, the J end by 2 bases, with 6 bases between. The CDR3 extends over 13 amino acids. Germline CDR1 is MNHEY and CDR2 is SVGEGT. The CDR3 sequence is CASSYDGNYGYTF. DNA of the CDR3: TGTGCCAGCAGTTACGACGGCAACTATGGCTACACCTTC.

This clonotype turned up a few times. CDR3 DNA: TGTGCCAGCAGTAAAACCCCTTCCTCAGGGAGGGAGCGCTACGAGCAGTACTTC. Protein product: CASSKTPSSGRERYEQYF. V and J are TRBV12-3 or TRBV12-4 and TRBJ2-7; 7 positions agree with TRBD2. The CDR3 runs 18 residues. J lost 3 bases, V lost 5 bases, and 19 bases had no gene match.

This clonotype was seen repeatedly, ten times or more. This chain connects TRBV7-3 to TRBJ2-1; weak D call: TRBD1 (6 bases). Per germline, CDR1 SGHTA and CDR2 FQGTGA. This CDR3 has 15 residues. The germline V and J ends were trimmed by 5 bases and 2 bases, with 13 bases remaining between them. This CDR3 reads CASSEYGTPYNEQFF. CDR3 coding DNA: TGTGCCAGCAGCGAATACGGGACACCCTACAATGAGCAGTTCTTC.

CDR3 residues: CASSQDWGAGGGVQFF. For the CDR3, the DNA is TGTGCCAGCAGCCAAGATTGGGGAGCGGGGGGTGGCGTGCAGTTCTTC. The V and J genes are TRBV4-2 and TRBJ2-1, with 9 bases aligning to TRBD2. The CDR3 has 16 residues. V dropped 0 bases and J dropped 12; count of bases not matched to a gene: 12. CDR1 and CDR2 from the germline V gene are LGHNA and YNFKEQ.

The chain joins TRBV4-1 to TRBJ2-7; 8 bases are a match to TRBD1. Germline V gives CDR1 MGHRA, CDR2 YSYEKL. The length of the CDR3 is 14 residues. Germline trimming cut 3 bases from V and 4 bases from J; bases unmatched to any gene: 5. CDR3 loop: CASSQFRGPYEQYF. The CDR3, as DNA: TGCGCCAGCAGCCAGTTCAGGGGGCCATACGAGCAGTACTTC.

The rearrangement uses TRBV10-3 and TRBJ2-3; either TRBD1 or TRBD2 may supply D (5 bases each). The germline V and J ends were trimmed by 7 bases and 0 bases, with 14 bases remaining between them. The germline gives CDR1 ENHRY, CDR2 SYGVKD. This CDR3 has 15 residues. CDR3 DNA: TGTGCCATCAACCGGGACCCGGGGAGCACAGATACGCAGTATTTT. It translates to CAINRDPGSTDTQYF.

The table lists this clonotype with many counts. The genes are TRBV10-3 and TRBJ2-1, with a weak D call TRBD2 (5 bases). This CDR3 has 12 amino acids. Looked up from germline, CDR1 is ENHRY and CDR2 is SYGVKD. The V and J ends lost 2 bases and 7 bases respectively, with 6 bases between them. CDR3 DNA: TGTGCCATCAGTGAGAGGGAGAATGAGCAGTTCTTC. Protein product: CAISERENEQFF.

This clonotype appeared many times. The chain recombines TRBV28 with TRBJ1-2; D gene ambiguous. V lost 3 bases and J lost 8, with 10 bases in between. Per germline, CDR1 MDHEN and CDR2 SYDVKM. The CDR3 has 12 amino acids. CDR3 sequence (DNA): TGTGCCAGCAGTTTTGGGGTAGACGGCTACACCTTC. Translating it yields CASSFGVDGYTF.

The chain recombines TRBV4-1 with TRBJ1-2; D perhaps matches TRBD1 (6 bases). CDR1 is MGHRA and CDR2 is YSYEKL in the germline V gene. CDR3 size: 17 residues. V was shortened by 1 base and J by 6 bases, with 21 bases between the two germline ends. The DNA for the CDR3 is TGCGCCAGCAGCCAAGTTATTATTGGTTTCAGGGGCCATGGCTACACCTTC. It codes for CASSQVIIGFRGHGYTF.

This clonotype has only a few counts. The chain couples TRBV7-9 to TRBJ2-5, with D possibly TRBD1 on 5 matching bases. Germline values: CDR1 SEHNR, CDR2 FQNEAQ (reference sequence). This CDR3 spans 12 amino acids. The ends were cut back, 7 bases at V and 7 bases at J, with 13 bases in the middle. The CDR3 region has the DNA TGTGCCAGCAACCCAGGGTCCGGGACCCAGTACTTC. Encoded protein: CASNPGSGTQYF.

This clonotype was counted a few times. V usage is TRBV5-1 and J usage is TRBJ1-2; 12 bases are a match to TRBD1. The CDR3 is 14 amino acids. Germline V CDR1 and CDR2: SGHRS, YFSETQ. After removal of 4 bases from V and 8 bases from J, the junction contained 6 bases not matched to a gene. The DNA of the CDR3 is TGCGCCAGCAGCCCCCGGGACAGGGGGCACGGCTACACCTTC. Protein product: CASSPRDRGHGYTF.

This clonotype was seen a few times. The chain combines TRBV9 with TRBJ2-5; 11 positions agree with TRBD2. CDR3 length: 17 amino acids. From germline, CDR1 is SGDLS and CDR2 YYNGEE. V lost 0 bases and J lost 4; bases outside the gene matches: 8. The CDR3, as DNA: TGTGCCAGCAGCGTAGGGGTAGCGGGGGGGGCGTCAGAGACCCAGTACTTC. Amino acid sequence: CASSVGVAGGASETQYF. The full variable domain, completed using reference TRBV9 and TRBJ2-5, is DSGVTQTPKHLITATGQRVTLRCSPRSGDLSVYWYQQSLDQGLQFLIQYYNGEERAKGNILERFSAQQFPDLHSELNLSSLELGDSALYFCASSVGVAGGASETQYFGPGTRLLVL.

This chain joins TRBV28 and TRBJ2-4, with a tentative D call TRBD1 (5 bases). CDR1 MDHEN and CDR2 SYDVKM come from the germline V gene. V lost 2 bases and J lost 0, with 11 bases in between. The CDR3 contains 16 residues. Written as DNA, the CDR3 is TGTGCCAGCAGTTTAATCGTAGGGGCAGCCAAAAACATTCAGTACTTC. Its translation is CASSLIVGAAKNIQYF.

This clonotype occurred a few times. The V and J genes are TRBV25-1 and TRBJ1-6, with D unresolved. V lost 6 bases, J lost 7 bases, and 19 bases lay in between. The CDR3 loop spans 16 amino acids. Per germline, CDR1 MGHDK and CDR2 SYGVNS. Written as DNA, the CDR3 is TGTGCCAGCAGACCTGGGTCCGTCACTCACAATTCACCCCTCCACTTT. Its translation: CASRPGSVTHNSPLHF. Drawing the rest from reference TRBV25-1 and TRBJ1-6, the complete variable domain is EADIYQTPRYLVIGTGKKITLECSQTMGHDKMYWYQQDPGMELHLIHYSYGVNSTEKGDLSSESTVSRIRTEHFPLTLESARPSHTSQYLCASRPGSVTHNSPLHFGNGTRLTVT.

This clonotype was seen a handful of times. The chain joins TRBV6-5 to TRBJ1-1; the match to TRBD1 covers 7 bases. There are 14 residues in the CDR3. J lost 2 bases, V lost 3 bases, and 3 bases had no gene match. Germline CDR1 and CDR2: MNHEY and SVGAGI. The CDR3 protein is CASSYNRGNTEAFF. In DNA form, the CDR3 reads TGTGCCAGCAGTTATAACAGGGGTAACACTGAAGCTTTCTTT.

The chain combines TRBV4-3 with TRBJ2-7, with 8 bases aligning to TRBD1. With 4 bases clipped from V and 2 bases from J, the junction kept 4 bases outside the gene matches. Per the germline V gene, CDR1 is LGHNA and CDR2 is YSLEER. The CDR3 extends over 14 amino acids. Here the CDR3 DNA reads TGCGCCAGCAGCCTCGACAGGGGACCCTACGAGCAGTACTTC. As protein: CASSLDRGPYEQYF.

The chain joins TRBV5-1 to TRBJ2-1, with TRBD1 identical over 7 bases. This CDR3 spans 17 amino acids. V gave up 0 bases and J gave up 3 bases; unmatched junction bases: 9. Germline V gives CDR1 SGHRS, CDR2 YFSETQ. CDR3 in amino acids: CASSLGVPTGHYNEQFF. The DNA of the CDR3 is TGCGCCAGCAGCTTGGGGGTGCCGACAGGGCACTACAATGAGCAGTTCTTC.

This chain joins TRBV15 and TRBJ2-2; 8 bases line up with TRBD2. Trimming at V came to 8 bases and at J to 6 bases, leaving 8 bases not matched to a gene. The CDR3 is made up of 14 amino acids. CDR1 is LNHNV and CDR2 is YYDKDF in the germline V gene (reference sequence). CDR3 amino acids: CATPGAGASGELFF. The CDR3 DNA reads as TGTGCCACCCCCGGAGCGGGGGCGTCCGGGGAGCTGTTTTTT.

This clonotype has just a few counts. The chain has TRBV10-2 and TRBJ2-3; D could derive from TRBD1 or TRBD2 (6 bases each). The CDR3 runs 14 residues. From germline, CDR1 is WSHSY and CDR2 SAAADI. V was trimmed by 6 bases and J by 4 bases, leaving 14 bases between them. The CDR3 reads CASRPVGGPDTQYF. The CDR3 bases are TGCGCCAGCAGGCCTGTAGGGGGGCCAGATACGCAGTATTTT.

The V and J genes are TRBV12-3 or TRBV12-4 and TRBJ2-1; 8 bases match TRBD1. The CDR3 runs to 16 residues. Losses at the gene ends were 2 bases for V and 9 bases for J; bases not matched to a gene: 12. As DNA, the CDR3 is TGTGCCAGCAGTTTAAGAAGGACAGGGTGGGTCGGTGAGCAGTTCTTC. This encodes CASSLRRTGWVGEQFF.

CDR3 nucleotides: TGTGCCAGCAGCCCCCGTATGGGAGGGGAGACCCAGTACTTC. Protein product: CASSPRMGGETQYF. This chain connects TRBV9 to TRBJ2-5, with TRBD2 matching 7 bases. In germline, CDR1 is SGDLS, CDR2 YYNGEE. The CDR3 length is 14 residues. V dropped 4 bases and J dropped 5; count of bases not matched to a gene: 8.

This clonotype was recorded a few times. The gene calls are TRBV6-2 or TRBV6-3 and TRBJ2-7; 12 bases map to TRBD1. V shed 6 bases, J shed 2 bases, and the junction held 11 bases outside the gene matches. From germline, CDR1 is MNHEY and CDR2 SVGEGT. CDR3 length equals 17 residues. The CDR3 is CASSYGTGGIGTYEQYV. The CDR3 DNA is TGTGCCAGCAGCTACGGGACAGGGGGCATCGGGACCTACGAGCAGTACGTC.

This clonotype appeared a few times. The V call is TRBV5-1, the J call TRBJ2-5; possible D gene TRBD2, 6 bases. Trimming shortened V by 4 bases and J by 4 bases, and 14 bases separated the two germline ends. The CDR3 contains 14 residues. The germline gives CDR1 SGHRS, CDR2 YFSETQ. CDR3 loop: CASSPGGFAETQYF. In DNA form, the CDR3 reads TGCGCCAGCAGCCCCGGGGGTTTTGCAGAGACCCAGTACTTC.

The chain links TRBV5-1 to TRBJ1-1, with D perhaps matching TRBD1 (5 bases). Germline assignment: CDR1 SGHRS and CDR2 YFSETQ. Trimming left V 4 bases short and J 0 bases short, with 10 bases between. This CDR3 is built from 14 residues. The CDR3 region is CASSEQAMNTEAFF. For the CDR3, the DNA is TGCGCCAGCAGCGAACAGGCGATGAACACTGAAGCTTTCTTT.

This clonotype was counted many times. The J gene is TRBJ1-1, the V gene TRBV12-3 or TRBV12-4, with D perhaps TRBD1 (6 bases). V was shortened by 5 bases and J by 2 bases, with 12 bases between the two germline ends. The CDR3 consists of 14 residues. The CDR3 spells CASSPTGANTEAFF. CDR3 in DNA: TGTGCCAGCAGTCCGACAGGCGCCAACACTGAAGCTTTCTTT.

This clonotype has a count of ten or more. The chain's CDR3 is CASSIVKETQYF. CDR3 bases: TGTGCCAGCTCTATAGTCAAAGAGACCCAGTACTTC. The V and J genes are TRBV18 and TRBJ2-5; D is unresolved. This CDR3 is 12 amino acids long. V lost 6 bases, J lost 3 bases, and 8 bases lay in between. CDR1 is KGHSH, CDR2 LQKENI, per germline. Together with reference TRBV18 and TRBJ2-5, the CDR3 gives the full variable domain: NAGVMQNPRHLVRRRGQEARLRCSPMKGHSHVYWYRQLPEEGLKFMVYLQKENIIDESGMPKERFSAEFPKEGPSILRIQQVVRGDSAAYFCASSIVKETQYFGPGTRLLVL.

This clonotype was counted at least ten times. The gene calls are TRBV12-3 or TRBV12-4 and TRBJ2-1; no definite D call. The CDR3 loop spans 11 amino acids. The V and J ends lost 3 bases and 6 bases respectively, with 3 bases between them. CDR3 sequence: CASSFRNEQFF. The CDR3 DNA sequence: TGTGCCAGCAGTTTCCGCAATGAGCAGTTCTTC.

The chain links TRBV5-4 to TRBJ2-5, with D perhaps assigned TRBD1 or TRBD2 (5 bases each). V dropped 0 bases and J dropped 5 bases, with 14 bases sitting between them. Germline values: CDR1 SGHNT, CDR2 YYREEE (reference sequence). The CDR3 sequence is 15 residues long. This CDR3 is CASSLVGVGGETQYF. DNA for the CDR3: TGTGCCAGCAGCTTGGTGGGGGTCGGTGGGGAGACCCAGTACTTC.

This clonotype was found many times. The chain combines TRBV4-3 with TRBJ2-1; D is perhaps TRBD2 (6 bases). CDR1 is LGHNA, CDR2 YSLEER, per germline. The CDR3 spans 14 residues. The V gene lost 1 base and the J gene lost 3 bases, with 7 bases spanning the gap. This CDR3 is CASSQGGDYNEQFF. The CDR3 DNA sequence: TGCGCCAGCAGCCAAGGCGGGGACTACAATGAGCAGTTCTTC.